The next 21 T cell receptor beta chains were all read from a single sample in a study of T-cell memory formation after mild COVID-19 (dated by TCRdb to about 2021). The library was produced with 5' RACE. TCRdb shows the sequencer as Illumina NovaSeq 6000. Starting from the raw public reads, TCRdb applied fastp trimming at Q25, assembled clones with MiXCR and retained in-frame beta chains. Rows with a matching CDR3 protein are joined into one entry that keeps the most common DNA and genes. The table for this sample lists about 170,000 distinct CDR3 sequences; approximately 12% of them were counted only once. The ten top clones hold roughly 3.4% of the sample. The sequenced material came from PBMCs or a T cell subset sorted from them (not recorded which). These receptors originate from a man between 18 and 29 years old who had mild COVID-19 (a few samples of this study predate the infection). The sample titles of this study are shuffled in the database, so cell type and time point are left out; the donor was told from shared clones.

The CDR3 region is CASSRTVSNEKLFF. The CDR3 DNA follows: TGTGCCAGCAGCCGGACCGTCTCTAATGAAAAACTGTTTTTT. This chain uses TRBV6-5 with TRBJ1-4, with D unresolved. The germline V gene encodes CDR1 MNHEY and CDR2 SVGAGI. The CDR3 totals 14 residues. Deletions cut 6 bases from V and 3 bases from J, with 11 bases between.

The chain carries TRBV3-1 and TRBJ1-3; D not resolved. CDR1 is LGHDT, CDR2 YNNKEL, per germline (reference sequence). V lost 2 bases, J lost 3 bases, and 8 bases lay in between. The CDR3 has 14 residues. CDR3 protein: CASSQTGNGNTIYF. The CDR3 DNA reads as TGTGCCAGCAGCCAAACGGGTAATGGAAACACCATATATTTT. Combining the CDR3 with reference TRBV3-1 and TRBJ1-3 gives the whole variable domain DTAVSQTPKYLVTQMGNDKSIKCEQNLGHDTMYWYKQDSKKFLKIMFSYNNKELIINETVPNRFSPKSPDKAHLNLHINSLELGDSAVYFCASSQTGNGNTIYFGEGSWLTVV.

CDR3 DNA: TGCGCCAGCAGCTTGGTTAGCGGGGGCCCAGATACGCAGTATTTT. This encodes CASSLVSGGPDTQYF. The chain combines TRBV5-1 with TRBJ2-3; 9 nucleotides agree with TRBD2. Germline loops: CDR1 SGHRS, CDR2 YFSETQ. CDR3 length equals 15 residues. Trimming took 0 bases from V and 4 from J; bases not matched to a gene: 3.

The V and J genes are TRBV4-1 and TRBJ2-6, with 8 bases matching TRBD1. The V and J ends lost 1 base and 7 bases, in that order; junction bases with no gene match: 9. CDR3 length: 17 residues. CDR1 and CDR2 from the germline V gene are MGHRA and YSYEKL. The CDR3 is CASSQGRQGPSANVLTF. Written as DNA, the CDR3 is TGCGCCAGCAGCCAAGGGAGACAGGGGCCATCAGCCAACGTCCTGACTTTC.

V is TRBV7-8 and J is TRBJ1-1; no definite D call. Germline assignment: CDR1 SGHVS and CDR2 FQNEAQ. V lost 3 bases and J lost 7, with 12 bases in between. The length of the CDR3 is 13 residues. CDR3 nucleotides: TGTGCCAGCAGCTTTAGAACTGTGCTTGAAGCTTTCTTT. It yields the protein CASSFRTVLEAFF. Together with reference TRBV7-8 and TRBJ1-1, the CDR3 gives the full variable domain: GAGVSQSPRYKVAKRGQDVALRCDPISGHVSLFWYQQALGQGPEFLTYFQNEAQLDKSGLPSDRFFAERPEGSVSTLKIQRTQQEDSAVYLCASSFRTVLEAFFGQGTRLTVV.

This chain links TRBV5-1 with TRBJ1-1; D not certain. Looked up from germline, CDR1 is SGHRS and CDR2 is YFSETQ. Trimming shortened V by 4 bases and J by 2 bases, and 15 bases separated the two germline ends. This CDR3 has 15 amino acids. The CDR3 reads CASSQREGSNTEAFF. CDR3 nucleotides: TGCGCCAGCAGCCAAAGGGAGGGATCCAACACTGAAGCTTTCTTT.

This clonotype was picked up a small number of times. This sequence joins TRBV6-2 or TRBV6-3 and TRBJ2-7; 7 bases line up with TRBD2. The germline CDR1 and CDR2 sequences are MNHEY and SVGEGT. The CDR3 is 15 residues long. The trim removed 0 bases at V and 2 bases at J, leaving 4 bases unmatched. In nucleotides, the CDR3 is TGTGCCAGCAGTTACTCGATGGGGAGGGCCTACGAGCAGTACTTC. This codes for CASSYSMGRAYEQYF.

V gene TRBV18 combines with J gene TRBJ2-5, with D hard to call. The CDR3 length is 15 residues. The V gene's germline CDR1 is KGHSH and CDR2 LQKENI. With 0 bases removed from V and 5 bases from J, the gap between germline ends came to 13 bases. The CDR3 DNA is TGTGCCAGCTCACCACCGTCTAGGGTTTTGGAGACCCAGTACTTC. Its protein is CASSPPSRVLETQYF.

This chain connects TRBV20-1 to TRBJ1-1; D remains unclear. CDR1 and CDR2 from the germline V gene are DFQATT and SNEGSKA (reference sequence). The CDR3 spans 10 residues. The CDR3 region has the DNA TGCAGGGCCTCACGAGAGGAGGCTTTCTTT. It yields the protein CRASREEAFF.

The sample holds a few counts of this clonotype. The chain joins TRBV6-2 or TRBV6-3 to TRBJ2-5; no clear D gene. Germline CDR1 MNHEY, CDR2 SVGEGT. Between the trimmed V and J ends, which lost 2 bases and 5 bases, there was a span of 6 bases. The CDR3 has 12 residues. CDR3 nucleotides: TGTGCCAGCAGTTACACCACGGAGACCCAGTACTTC. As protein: CASSYTTETQYF.

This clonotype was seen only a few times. The CDR3 protein is CASSLYGGPSSTYGYTF. The CDR3 region has the DNA TGTGCCAGCAGCTTATACGGGGGCCCAAGCTCAACTTATGGCTACACCTTC. The rearrangement links TRBV7-2 to TRBJ1-2, with D tentatively TRBD1 (6 bases). Trimming removed 2 bases from V and 5 bases from J, with 21 bases in between. This CDR3 has 17 residues. Germline V lookup: CDR1 SGHTA, CDR2 FQGNSA.

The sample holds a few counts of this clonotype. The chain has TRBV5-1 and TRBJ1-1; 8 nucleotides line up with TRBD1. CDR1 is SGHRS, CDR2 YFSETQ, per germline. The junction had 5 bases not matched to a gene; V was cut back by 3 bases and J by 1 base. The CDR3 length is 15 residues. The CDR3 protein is CASSSLTGANTEAFF. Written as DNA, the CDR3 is TGCGCCAGCAGCTCCCTGACAGGGGCGAACACTGAAGCTTTCTTT.

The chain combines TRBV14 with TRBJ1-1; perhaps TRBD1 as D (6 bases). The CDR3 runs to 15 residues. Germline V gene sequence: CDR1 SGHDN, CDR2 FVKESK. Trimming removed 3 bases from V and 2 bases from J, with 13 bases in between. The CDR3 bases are TGTGCCAGCAGCCACGTTCAGGGGCCAAACACTGAAGCTTTCTTT. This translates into CASSHVQGPNTEAFF.

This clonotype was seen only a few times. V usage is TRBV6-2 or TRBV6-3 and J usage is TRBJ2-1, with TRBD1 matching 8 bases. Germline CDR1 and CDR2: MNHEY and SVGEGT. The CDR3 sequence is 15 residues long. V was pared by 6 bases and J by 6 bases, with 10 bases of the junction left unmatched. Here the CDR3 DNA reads TGTGCCAGCAGGAAGATACAGGGGGGAGTCAATGAGCAGTTCTTC. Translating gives CASRKIQGGVNEQFF.

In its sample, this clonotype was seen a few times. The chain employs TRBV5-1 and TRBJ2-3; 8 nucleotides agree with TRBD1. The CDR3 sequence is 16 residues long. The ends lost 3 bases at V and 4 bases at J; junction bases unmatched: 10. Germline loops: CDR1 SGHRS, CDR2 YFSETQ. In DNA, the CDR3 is TGCGCCAGCAGCTCCGGAAACAGGGGGGAGGCAGATACGCAGTATTTT. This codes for CASSSGNRGEADTQYF.

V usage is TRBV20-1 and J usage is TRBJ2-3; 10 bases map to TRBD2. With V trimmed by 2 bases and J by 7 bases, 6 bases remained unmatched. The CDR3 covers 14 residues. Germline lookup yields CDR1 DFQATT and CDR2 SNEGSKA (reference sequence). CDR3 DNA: TGCAGTGCTAGAAGGACTAGCGGTTCTTATACGCAGTATTTT. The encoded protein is CSARRTSGSYTQYF.

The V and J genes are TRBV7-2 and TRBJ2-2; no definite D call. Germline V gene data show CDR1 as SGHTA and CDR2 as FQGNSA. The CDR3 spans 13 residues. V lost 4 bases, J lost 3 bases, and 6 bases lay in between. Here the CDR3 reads CASSSAYTGELFF. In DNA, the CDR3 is TGTGCCAGCAGCTCAGCGTACACCGGGGAGCTGTTTTTT.

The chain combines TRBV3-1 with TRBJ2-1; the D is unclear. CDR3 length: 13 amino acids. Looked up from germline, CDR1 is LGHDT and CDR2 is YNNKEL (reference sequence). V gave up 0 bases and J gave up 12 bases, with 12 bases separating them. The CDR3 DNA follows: TGTGCCAGCAGCCAAGAAAGGTTCGAGCGGCAGTTCTTC. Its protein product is CASSQERFERQFF.

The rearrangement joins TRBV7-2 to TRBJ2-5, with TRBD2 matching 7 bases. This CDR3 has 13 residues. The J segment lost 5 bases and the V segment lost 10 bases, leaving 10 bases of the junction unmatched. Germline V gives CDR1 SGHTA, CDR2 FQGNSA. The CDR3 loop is CANRLAGLETQYF. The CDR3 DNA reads TGTGCCAACCGACTAGCCGGCTTGGAGACCCAGTACTTC.

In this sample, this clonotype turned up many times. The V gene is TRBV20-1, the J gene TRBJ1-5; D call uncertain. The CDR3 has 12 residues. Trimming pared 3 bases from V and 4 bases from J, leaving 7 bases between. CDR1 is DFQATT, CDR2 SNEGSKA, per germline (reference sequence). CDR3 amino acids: CSASTVNQPQHF. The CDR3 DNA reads TGCAGTGCTAGCACCGTGAATCAGCCCCAGCATTTT.

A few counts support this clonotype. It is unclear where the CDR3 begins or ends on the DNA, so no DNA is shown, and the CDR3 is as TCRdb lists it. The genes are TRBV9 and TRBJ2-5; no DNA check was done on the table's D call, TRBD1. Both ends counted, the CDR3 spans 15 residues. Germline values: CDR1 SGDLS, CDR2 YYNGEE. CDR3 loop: CASSVDSGQGETQYF.